This TCR beta chain was captured by sequencing in a study of OX40 agonist ivuxolimab in advanced cancers. Sequenced by immunoSEQ multiplex PCR; TCRdb stores in-frame clones only, minus some. The data show tens of thousands of clones, with about 88% seen just once and roughly a tenth held by the top ten. On cycle 4 day 1 and cycle 7 day 1, as well as at baseline, blood was sampled. The germline V gene has CDR1 MNHEY and CDR2 SMNVEV (reference sequence). Trimming stripped 4 bases from V and 1 base from J, with 17 bases between. CDR3 length equals 16 residues. As for this clone: The target antigen is unknown.

Study results and caveats: The CD4+ and CD8+ T cells in the blood had expanded clonally by week 6 at 0.1 to 3.0 mg/kg. Expanded clones were, on average, more numerous among CD8+ T cells than CD4+.

The source was CD4+ or CD8+ T cells sorted from blood, collected in a trial of the OX40 agonist ivuxolimab. The origin of this receptor is an adult with an advanced solid tumor such as melanoma, head and neck, liver or kidney cancer. The V gene is TRBV27, the J gene TRBJ2-7; D gene uncertain. The CDR3 loop is CASSSKVTRLSYEQYF. The CDR3 DNA is TGTGCCAGCAGTTCCAAGGTGACGCGCCTTTCCTACGAGCAGTACTTC.